The 4 T cell receptor beta chains reported below all come from one sample, sequenced in a study of Graves' ophthalmopathy and Graves' hyperthyroidism. RNA served as the template for amplifying TCR beta CDR3 regions. RT-PCR was first run with HTBI primers, then multiplex PCR in a second round. TCRdb called the multiplex PCR reads again in MiXCR, with one record for every CDR3 protein. This table has over 500,000 distinct CDR3 sequences, 22% appearing once. Sequenced material: peripheral blood. Receptor source: a woman aged 18-29 years with stable Graves' hyperthyroidism. Some clones in this sample may be carry-over from other donors' samples.

With respect to this clonotype: A read error may be the cause here, since a much bigger clone is one base away. Because it lacks the conserved phenylalanine or tryptophan at the end, this CDR3 is likely a read error. This rearrangement joins TRBV12-3 or TRBV12-4 to TRBJ1-5; D uncertain. The V end lost 5 bases, the J end lost 2 bases, and 16 bases lay between the germline ends. CDR3 length: 16 amino acids. Here the CDR3 DNA reads TGTGCCAGCAGTCCCGGAAGGCACGCCGGCAATCAGCCCCAGCATGTT. Its protein is CASSPGRHAGNQPQHV.

CDR3 amino acids: CASSYAPRGGNTIYF. The CDR3 bases are TGTGCCAGCAGCTATGCTCCCAGGGGAGGAAACACCATATATTTT. The chain joins TRBV13 to TRBJ1-3; perhaps TRBD1 as D (6 bases). Germline CDR1 PRHDT, CDR2 FYEKMQ (reference sequence). The CDR3 is 15 residues long. The V end lost 4 bases, the J end lost 4 bases, and 14 bases lay between the germline ends.

At least ten counts were recorded for this clonotype. The chain recombines TRBV20-1 with TRBJ2-7; 9 nucleotides line up with TRBD1. Germline V gene data show CDR1 as DFQATT and CDR2 as SNEGSKA (reference sequence). This CDR3 region has 15 residues. Trimming took 5 bases from V and 5 from J; bases not matched to a gene: 13. CDR3 amino acids: CSAHDPDRGRNEQYF. CDR3 coding DNA: TGCAGTGCTCATGACCCGGACAGGGGAAGGAACGAGCAGTACTTC.

The sample holds many counts of this clonotype. The chain carries TRBV28 and TRBJ1-2; perhaps TRBD1 as D (6 bases). V was pared by 7 bases and J by 8 bases, with 20 bases between. Germline V CDR1 and CDR2: MDHEN, SYDVKM. The CDR3 runs to 14 residues. The CDR3, as DNA: TGTGCCAGCACACTACAGGGAGGGTCAGTCGGCTACACCTTC. It is translated as CASTLQGGSVGYTF.